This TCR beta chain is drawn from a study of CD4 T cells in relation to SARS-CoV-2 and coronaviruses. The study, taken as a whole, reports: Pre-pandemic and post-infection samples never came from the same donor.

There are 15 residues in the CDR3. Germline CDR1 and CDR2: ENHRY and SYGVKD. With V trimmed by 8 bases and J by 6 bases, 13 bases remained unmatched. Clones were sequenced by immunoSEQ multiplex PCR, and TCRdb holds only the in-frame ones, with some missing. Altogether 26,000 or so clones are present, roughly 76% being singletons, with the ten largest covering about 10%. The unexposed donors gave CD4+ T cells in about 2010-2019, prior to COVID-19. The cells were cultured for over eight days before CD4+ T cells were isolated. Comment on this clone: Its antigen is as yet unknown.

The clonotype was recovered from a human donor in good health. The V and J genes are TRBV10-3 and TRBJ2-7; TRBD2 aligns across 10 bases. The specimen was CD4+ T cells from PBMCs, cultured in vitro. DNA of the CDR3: TGTGCCATCCAACCCGGGCTAGCGGGAGTTGGCGAGCAGTACTTC. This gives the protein CAIQPGLAGVGEQYF.